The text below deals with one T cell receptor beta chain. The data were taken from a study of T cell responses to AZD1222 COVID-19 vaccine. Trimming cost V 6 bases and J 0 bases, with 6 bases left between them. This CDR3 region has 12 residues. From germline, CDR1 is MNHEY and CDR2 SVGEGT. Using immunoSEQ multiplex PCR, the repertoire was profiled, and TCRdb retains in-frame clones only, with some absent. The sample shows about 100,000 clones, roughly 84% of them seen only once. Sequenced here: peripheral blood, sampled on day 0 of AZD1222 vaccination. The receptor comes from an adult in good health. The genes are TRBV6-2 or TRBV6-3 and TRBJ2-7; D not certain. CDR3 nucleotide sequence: TGTGCCAGCAGCGCTAGCTCCTACGAGCAGTACTTC. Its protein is CASSASSYEQYF.